This TCR beta chain is drawn from a study of Ad26.COV2.S vaccination and SARS-CoV-2 variants. CDR3 length: 13 residues. The germline gives CDR1 WNHNN, CDR2 SYGVQD (reference sequence). Trimming removed 6 bases from V and 0 bases from J, with 9 bases in between. Study-level findings and limits: In TCR breadth and depth analyses, total T cell responses may have been underestimated. Compared with placebo recipients, vaccine recipients had higher spike-specific TCR breadth. Post-vaccination spike-specific CD8+ and CD4+ T cell responses reportedly had substantial breadth.

The data were produced by immunoSEQ multiplex PCR, yet TCRdb's version contains in-frame clones alone and is incomplete. The profile shows approximately 150,000 clones, around 86% of them singletons. On this clone itself: Its specificity is unknown.

Sequenced material: peripheral blood, taken after recovery from COVID-19. The source is a human donor who had recovered from COVID-19. The gene calls are TRBV10-1 and TRBJ2-7; D not certain. CDR3 nucleotides: TGCGCCAGCAGCGAGGCAGCCTCCTACGAGCAGTACTTC. Protein product: CASSEAASYEQYF.